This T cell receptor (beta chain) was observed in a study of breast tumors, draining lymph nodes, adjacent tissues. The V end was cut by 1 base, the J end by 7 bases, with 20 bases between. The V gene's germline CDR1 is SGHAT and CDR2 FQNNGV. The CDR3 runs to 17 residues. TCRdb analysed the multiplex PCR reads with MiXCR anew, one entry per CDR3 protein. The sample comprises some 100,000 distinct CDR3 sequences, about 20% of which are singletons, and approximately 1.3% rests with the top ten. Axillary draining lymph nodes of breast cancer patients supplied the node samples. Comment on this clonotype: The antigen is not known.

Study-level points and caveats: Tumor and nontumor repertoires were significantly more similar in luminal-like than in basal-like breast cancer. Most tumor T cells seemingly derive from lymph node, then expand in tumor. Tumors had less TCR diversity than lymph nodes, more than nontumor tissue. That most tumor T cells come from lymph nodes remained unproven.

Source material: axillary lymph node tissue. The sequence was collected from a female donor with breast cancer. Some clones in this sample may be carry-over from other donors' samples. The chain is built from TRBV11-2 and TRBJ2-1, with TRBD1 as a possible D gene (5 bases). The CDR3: CASSLASLAIRGNEQFF. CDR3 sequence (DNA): TGTGCCAGCAGCTTAGCTTCTTTGGCGATTAGGGGTAATGAGCAGTTCTTC.